Included here is one T cell receptor (beta chain) sequence, with context. The antigen remains undetermined. This sample stems from a study of cytomegalovirus exposure and HLA in healthy donors. 60 Vbeta and 13 Jbeta primers were used in PCR. Profiled with immunoSEQ multiplex PCR; TCRdb holds only in-frame clones, not every one. The table has about 120,000 clones, around three quarters seen once; the top ten hold under 7%. Whole-study findings and limits: Reportedly, a later analysis found an Asian-associated ancestry cluster had fewer N-insertions than the approximately 670-donor mean. It was 150 to 200 TCR beta chains that were listed as cytomegalovirus-associated. There were several of the most significant clusters that appeared linked to common viral pathogens in a later analysis.

V was clipped by 9 bases and J by 4 bases, with 19 bases between them. The CDR3 runs to 14 residues. Germline V gene sequence: CDR1 LGHNA, CDR2 YNFKEQ. Sequencing input: PBMCs. The TCR was taken from a man aged 18 to 29 in good health and CMV-seropositive. The chain employs TRBV4-2 and TRBJ2-7, with TRBD1 as a possible D gene (5 bases). The CDR3 spells CARRDSPGQYEQYF. The CDR3 bases are TGTGCCAGGAGAGACAGCCCAGGGCAATACGAGCAGTACTTC.